Shown below are 23 T cell receptor beta chains from a single sample sequenced in a study of blood T cell repertoires in COVID-19. The assay was immunoSEQ multiplex PCR, and TCRdb's table has in-frame clones only and misses some. This sample yields about 77,000 clones, of which 75% to 85% are seen a single time; less than 6% belongs to the top ten. The sequenced sample was peripheral blood. All receptors come from a woman in her sixties or seventies with acute or convalescent COVID-19.

In its sample, this clone was seen a few times. V usage is TRBV2 and J usage is TRBJ2-7; the D gene is possibly TRBD1 (5 bases). V was cut by 6 bases and J by 2 bases, with 14 bases left in between. The CDR3 spans 14 residues. The germline gives CDR1 SNHLY, CDR2 FYNNEI. CDR3 sequence: CASSHRFPTYEQYF. The CDR3 coding sequence is TGTGCCAGCAGCCACAGGTTCCCTACCTACGAGCAGTACTTC.

This rearrangement joins TRBV7-8 to TRBJ2-7; possibly TRBD1 for D (5 bases). V was shortened by 4 bases and J by 6 bases, with 22 bases between the two germline ends. The CDR3 covers 16 residues. Looked up from germline, CDR1 is SGHVS and CDR2 is FQNEAQ. DNA of the CDR3: TGTGCCAGCAGCTCTCCGGACAAGACGAATGCCGTCGAGCAGTACTTC. Encoded protein: CASSSPDKTNAVEQYF.

CDR3 protein: CASSSGTGNYEQYF. In DNA form, the CDR3 reads TGTGCCAGCAGCTCCGGGACAGGGAACTACGAGCAGTACTTC. The V call is TRBV5-5, the J call TRBJ2-7; 9 bases match TRBD1. The V gene end was trimmed by 3 bases and the J gene end by 3 bases; junction bases not matched to a gene: 4. Germline V lookup: CDR1 SGHKS, CDR2 YYEKEE (reference sequence). This CDR3 is 14 amino acids long. The complete variable domain, with remaining parts taken from reference TRBV5-5 and TRBJ2-7, reads DAGVTQSPTHLIKTRGQQVTLRCSPISGHKSVSWYQQVLGQGPQFIFQYYEKEERGRGNFPDRFSARQFPNYSSELNVNALLLGDSALYLCASSSGTGNYEQYFGPGTRLTVT.

The chain has TRBV13 and TRBJ2-3; no firm D call. Deletions cut 3 bases from V and 0 bases from J, with 7 bases between. The CDR3 length is 14 residues. Germline-derived CDR1 and CDR2 are PRHDT and FYEKMQ (reference sequence). In DNA form, the CDR3 reads TGTGCCAGCAGCTTCACGAGAAGCACAGATACGCAGTATTTT. It yields the protein CASSFTRSTDTQYF.

V usage is TRBV6-1 and J usage is TRBJ2-1, with 9 bases fitting TRBD1. The germline gives CDR1 MNHNS, CDR2 SASEGT. V shed 2 bases, J shed 5 bases, and the junction held 4 bases outside the gene matches. The CDR3 is 15 residues long. The CDR3 loop is CASSELGQGHNEQFF. The DNA of the CDR3 is TGTGCCAGCAGTGAATTGGGACAGGGCCACAATGAGCAGTTCTTC.

CDR3 loop: CASSYGDSSYEQYF. As DNA, the CDR3 is TGTGCCAGCAGTTACGGGGACAGTTCCTACGAGCAGTACTTC. V is TRBV6-2 or TRBV6-3 and J is TRBJ2-7, with 7 nucleotides matching TRBD1. The CDR3 is 14 residues long. Germline lookup yields CDR1 MNHEY and CDR2 SVGEGT. The V gene end was trimmed by 2 bases and the J gene end by 1 base; junction bases not matched to a gene: 2.

V and J are TRBV3-1 (or the pseudogene TRBV3-2) and TRBJ1-2; weak D call: TRBD1 (5 bases). Looked up from germline, CDR1 is LGHDT and CDR2 is YNNKEL (reference sequence). V lost 0 bases, J lost 7 bases, and 15 bases lay in between. This CDR3 has 15 residues. The CDR3 protein is CASSQDSTRGLGYTF. CDR3 bases: TGTGCCAGCAGCCAAGACTCAACACGGGGACTTGGCTACACCTTC.

The chain combines TRBV6-2 or TRBV6-3 with TRBJ1-5; D may be TRBD1 (6 bases). This CDR3 comprises 18 residues. Between the trimmed V and J ends, which lost 2 bases and 1 base, there was a span of 18 bases. CDR1 MNHEY and CDR2 SVGEGT come from the germline V gene. The CDR3 reads CASSYHREQGLSNQPQHF. The CDR3 DNA sequence: TGTGCCAGCAGTTACCACCGCGAACAGGGATTAAGCAATCAGCCCCAGCATTTT.

The rearrangement uses TRBV5-5 and TRBJ1-5, with no clear D. V was trimmed by 4 bases and J by 1 base, leaving 6 bases between them. The CDR3 covers 13 residues. CDR1 and CDR2 (germline): SGHKS, YYEKEE (reference sequence). The CDR3 here is CASSPGSNQPQHF. CDR3 nucleotides: TGTGCCAGCAGCCCGGGGAGCAATCAGCCCCAGCATTTT. Full variable domain (outside the CDR3, taken from reference TRBV5-5 and TRBJ1-5): DAGVTQSPTHLIKTRGQQVTLRCSPISGHKSVSWYQQVLGQGPQFIFQYYEKEERGRGNFPDRFSARQFPNYSSELNVNALLLGDSALYLCASSPGSNQPQHFGDGTRLSIL.

This rearrangement joins TRBV7-9 to TRBJ1-2, with TRBD1 as a possible D gene (6 bases). The length of the CDR3 is 16 residues. Trimming took off 5 bases at V and 5 bases at J, with 21 bases between the two ends. Germline V CDR1 and CDR2: SEHNR, FQNEAQ (reference sequence). CDR3 region: CASSRDIQAYGYGYTF. The DNA of the CDR3 is TGTGCCAGCAGCCGGGACATTCAAGCCTATGGATATGGCTACACCTTC.

The rearrangement joins TRBV5-1 to TRBJ2-2; D may be TRBD1 (7 bases). This CDR3 spans 16 amino acids. The germline gives CDR1 SGHRS, CDR2 YFSETQ. Trimming took off 2 bases at V and 5 bases at J, with 16 bases between the two ends. In DNA, the CDR3 is TGCGCCAGCAGCTTCATTGCGGGACAGTTAACCGGGGAGCTGTTTTTT. Amino acid sequence: CASSFIAGQLTGELFF.

The chain carries TRBV2 and TRBJ2-7, with 9 bases fitting TRBD1. CDR3 length equals 15 residues. Germline CDR1 SNHLY, CDR2 FYNNEI. V was clipped by 6 bases and J by 0 bases; unmatched bases: 6. CDR3 DNA: TGTGCCAGCAGGGAGACGGGACAGGGCTCCTACGAGCAGTACTTC. Translating gives CASRETGQGSYEQYF.

The chain links TRBV4-1 to TRBJ1-2, with a possible D match to TRBD1 (5 bases). Trimming pared 0 bases from V and 1 base from J, leaving 9 bases between. Germline V gene lookup returns CDR1 MGHRA and CDR2 YSYEKL. This CDR3 region has 15 residues. The CDR3, as DNA: TGCGCCAGCAGCCAAGATCCACAGGTTAACTATGGCTACACCTTC. Protein sequence: CASSQDPQVNYGYTF.

The chain couples TRBV5-1 to TRBJ2-1; 9 bases fit TRBD1. V gave up 4 bases and J gave up 8 bases; unmatched junction bases: 13. The germline CDR1 and CDR2 sequences are SGHRS and YFSETQ. The CDR3 loop spans 16 amino acids. The CDR3 reads CASSGAPGQGFDEQFF. CDR3 in DNA: TGCGCCAGCAGCGGAGCACCGGGACAGGGCTTCGATGAGCAGTTCTTC.

The chain couples TRBV12-3 or TRBV12-4 to TRBJ2-5; no firm D call. Trimming pared 5 bases from V and 1 base from J, leaving 2 bases between. This CDR3 contains 11 residues. The CDR3 DNA reads TGTGCCAGCAGTCTCCAAGAGACCCAGTACTTC. As protein: CASSLQETQYF.

V usage is TRBV5-1 and J usage is TRBJ1-1; 10 nucleotides match TRBD1. The CDR3 is 15 residues long. Germline lookup yields CDR1 SGHRS and CDR2 YFSETQ. The junction had 9 bases not matched to a gene; V was cut back by 5 bases and J by 5 bases. CDR3 protein: CASSEKDRGRTEAFF. The CDR3, as DNA: TGCGCCAGCAGTGAGAAGGACAGGGGGAGGACTGAAGCTTTCTTT.

This chain uses TRBV9 with TRBJ1-5; 9 bases align to TRBD1. The V gene's germline CDR1 is SGDLS and CDR2 YYNGEE. V was pared by 3 bases and J by 4 bases, with 8 bases of the junction left unmatched. This CDR3 has 16 amino acids. The CDR3 region is CASSGRTGEANQPQHF. Here the CDR3 DNA reads TGTGCCAGCAGCGGCCGGACAGGGGAGGCGAATCAGCCCCAGCATTTT.

The chain couples TRBV7-3 to TRBJ2-3, with 13 bases lining up with TRBD2. The CDR3 totals 14 residues. Germline V gene data show CDR1 as SGHTA and CDR2 as FQGTGA. With V trimmed by 5 bases and J by 14 bases, 10 bases remained unmatched. The CDR3 here is CASSKPGLAGRLYF. CDR3 DNA sequence: TGTGCCAGCAGCAAACCGGGACTAGCGGGGAGGTTGTATTTT.

This chain uses TRBV27 with TRBJ1-1; 7 nucleotides match TRBD1. CDR3 length: 14 residues. Germline assignment: CDR1 MNHEY and CDR2 SMNVEV (reference sequence). J gave up 1 base and V 4 bases, and 3 bases lay outside the gene matches. CDR3 sequence reads: CASSWAGGNTEAFF. In DNA, the CDR3 is TGTGCCAGCAGTTGGGCAGGGGGGAACACTGAAGCTTTCTTT.

The chain joins TRBV11-2 to TRBJ1-2, with D tentatively TRBD1 (5 bases). The length of the CDR3 is 16 residues. The V gene lost 5 bases and the J gene lost 4 bases, with 20 bases spanning the gap. Germline-derived CDR1 and CDR2 are SGHAT and FQNNGV. The CDR3 bases are TGTGCCAGCAGCCGGGACGGGACTCCGTTATTCTATGGCTACACCTTC. As protein: CASSRDGTPLFYGYTF.

The chain has TRBV6-5 and TRBJ1-1; D unresolved. The CDR3 is 14 residues long. Deletions cut 6 bases from V and 3 bases from J, with 14 bases between. Germline V lookup: CDR1 MNHEY, CDR2 SVGAGI. The CDR3 DNA is TGTGCCAGCAGCCTCGAGGGTTGGGACACTGAAGCTTTCTTT. Translated, it gives CASSLEGWDTEAFF.

This chain uses TRBV10-1 with TRBJ2-1, with D possibly matching TRBD1 (6 bases). This CDR3 is 14 amino acids long. The germline gives CDR1 WNHNN, CDR2 SYGVQD (reference sequence). The V end lost 2 bases, the J end lost 4 bases, and 9 bases lay between the germline ends. CDR3 region: CASSEPDSYNEQFF. Written as DNA, the CDR3 is TGCGCCAGCAGTGAGCCGGACAGTTACAATGAGCAGTTCTTC.

About this clone: A junction boundary mismatches the germline segment, possibly from a read error. The chain recombines TRBV3-1 (or the pseudogene TRBV3-2) with TRBJ1-2, with 7 bases matching TRBD1. Germline CDR1 LGHDT, CDR2 YNNKEL (reference sequence). The CDR3 spans 12 residues. The CDR3 here is CASSQERGQPFF. DNA of the CDR3: TGTGCCAGCAGCCAAGAGAGGGGGCAGCCTTTCTTC.